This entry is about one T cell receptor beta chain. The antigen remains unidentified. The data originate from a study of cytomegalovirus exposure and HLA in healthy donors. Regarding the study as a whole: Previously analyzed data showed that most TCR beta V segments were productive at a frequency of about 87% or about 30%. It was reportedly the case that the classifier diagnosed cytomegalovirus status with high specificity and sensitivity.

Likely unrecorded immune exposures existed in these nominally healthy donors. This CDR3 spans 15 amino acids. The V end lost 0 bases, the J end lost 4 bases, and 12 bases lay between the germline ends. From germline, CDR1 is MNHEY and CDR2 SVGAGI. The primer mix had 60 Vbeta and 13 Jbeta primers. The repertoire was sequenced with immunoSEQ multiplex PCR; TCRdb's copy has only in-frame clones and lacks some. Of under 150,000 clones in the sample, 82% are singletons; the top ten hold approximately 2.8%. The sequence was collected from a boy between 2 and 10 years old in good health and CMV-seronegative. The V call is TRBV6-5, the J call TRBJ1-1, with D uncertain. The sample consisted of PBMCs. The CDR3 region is CASSYSLGRSTEAFF. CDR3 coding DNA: TGTGCCAGCAGTTACTCATTAGGGAGGAGCACTGAAGCTTTCTTT.